This entry lists 27 T cell receptor beta chains sequenced from one sample in a study of blood T cell repertoires in COVID-19. TCRdb keeps only in-frame clones here, not all; method: immunoSEQ multiplex PCR. The sample holds hundreds of thousands of clones, 89% seen once. The sequenced sample consisted of peripheral blood. All receptors come from a man in his sixties who had recovered from COVID-19.

The chain joins TRBV11-2 to TRBJ2-1; TRBD2 matches at 11 bases. Trimming cost V 1 base and J 4 bases; bases outside gene matches: 6. Germline assignment: CDR1 SGHAT and CDR2 FQNNGV. The CDR3 contains 17 residues. CDR3 amino acids: CASSLGASGGTYNEQFF. CDR3 DNA sequence: TGTGCCAGCAGCTTAGGGGCTAGCGGGGGGACTTACAATGAGCAGTTCTTC.

CDR3: CASSLDRGRPTDTQYF. DNA of the CDR3: TGCGCCAGCAGCTTGGATAGGGGGCGGCCCACAGATACGCAGTATTTT. J is TRBJ2-3 and V is TRBV5-1; 7 nucleotides match TRBD1. There are 16 residues in the CDR3. Germline V CDR1 and CDR2: SGHRS, YFSETQ. With 0 bases clipped from V and 2 bases from J, the junction kept 6 bases outside the gene matches.

The genes are TRBV14 and TRBJ1-6; 9 nucleotides line up with TRBD1. Germline trimming cut 4 bases from V and 5 bases from J; bases unmatched to any gene: 3. This CDR3 comprises 15 residues. The germline CDR1 and CDR2 sequences are SGHDN and FVKESK. The CDR3 loop reads CASSRNRGHNSPLHF. In DNA form, the CDR3 reads TGTGCCAGCAGCCGGAACAGGGGGCATAATTCACCCCTCCACTTT.

V gene TRBV18 combines with J gene TRBJ2-1; tentatively, D is TRBD1 (6 bases). CDR1 is KGHSH and CDR2 is LQKENI in the germline V gene. The CDR3 covers 14 residues. Trimming removed 2 bases from V and 7 bases from J, with 12 bases in between. The CDR3, as DNA: TGTGCCAGCTCACCAAACAGGGTAGGAAATGAGCAGTTCTTC. The encoded protein is CASSPNRVGNEQFF.

In DNA, the CDR3 is TGTGCCAGCAGCGTGACAGCCGGTATCACAGATACGCAGTATTTT. Amino acid sequence: CASSVTAGITDTQYF. The genes are TRBV5-8 and TRBJ2-3, with D perhaps TRBD1 (5 bases). V lost 4 bases to trimming and J lost 2 bases, with 14 bases between them. The CDR3 runs 15 residues. The germline gives CDR1 SGHTS, CDR2 YDEGEE.

The V call is TRBV7-9, the J call TRBJ2-1, with TRBD1 as a possible D gene (5 bases). CDR1 is SEHNR and CDR2 is FQNEAQ in the germline V gene (reference sequence). The length of the CDR3 is 14 residues. Trimming took 2 bases from V and 5 from J, leaving 10 bases between them. The CDR3 protein is CASSLWGGNNEQFF. The DNA of the CDR3 is TGTGCCAGCAGCTTATGGGGCGGAAACAATGAGCAGTTCTTC. Drawing the rest from reference TRBV7-9 and TRBJ2-1, the complete variable domain is DTGVSQNPRHKITKRGQNVTFRCDPISEHNRLYWYRQTLGQGPEFLTYFQNEAQLEKSRLLSDRFSAERPKGSFSTLEIQRTEQGDSAMYLCASSLWGGNNEQFFGPGTRLTVL.

Note on this clone: The same CDR3 also results from other DNA sequences found in this sample. This chain connects TRBV11-2 to TRBJ1-1; D remains ambiguous. Germline values: CDR1 SGHAT, CDR2 FQNNGV. The CDR3 is made up of 13 amino acids. Trimming took off 0 bases at V and 4 bases at J, with 6 bases between the two ends. CDR3 amino acids: CASSLERGTEAFF. In DNA, the CDR3 is TGTGCCAGCAGCTTAGAGCGGGGCACTGAAGCTTTCTTT.

The CDR3 nucleotides read TGTGCCAGCAGCTTATCCCACTCCAATCAGCCCCAGCATTTT. The encoded protein is CASSLSHSNQPQHF. The rearrangement joins TRBV7-2 to TRBJ1-5; the D is unclear. There are 14 residues in the CDR3. V gave up 2 bases and J gave up 3 bases, with 8 bases separating them. Germline CDR1 and CDR2: SGHTA and FQGNSA.

The chain carries TRBV11-2 and TRBJ2-7; 11 bases are a match to TRBD2. CDR3 length equals 15 residues. From germline, CDR1 is SGHAT and CDR2 FQNNGV. With 4 bases clipped from V and 2 bases from J, the junction kept 4 bases outside the gene matches. The CDR3 nucleotides are TGTGCCAGCAGCTATATACTAGCGGGGGCCTACGAGCAGTACTTC. This translates into CASSYILAGAYEQYF.

The chain employs TRBV3-1 (or the pseudogene TRBV3-2) and TRBJ2-5; maybe TRBD2 (6 bases). The CDR3 length is 12 residues. Trimming stripped 3 bases from V and 9 bases from J, with 11 bases between. Germline V CDR1 and CDR2: LGHDT, YNNKEL (reference sequence). The CDR3 is CASSQVSGAQYF. The CDR3 nucleotides are TGTGCCAGCAGCCAGGTCTCGGGGGCCCAGTACTTC.

Comments on this clone: This CDR3 is also generated by other DNA sequences in the sample. V and J are TRBV6-2 or TRBV6-3 and TRBJ2-1; D remains unclear. Trimming stripped 5 bases from V and 8 bases from J, with 7 bases between. Per germline, CDR1 MNHEY and CDR2 SVGEGT. The CDR3 totals 11 residues. DNA for the CDR3: TGTGCCAGCAGTCAGCGCGATGAGCAGTTCTTC. Amino acid sequence: CASSQRDEQFF.

The rearrangement uses TRBV4-3 and TRBJ2-1; maybe TRBD2 (5 bases). CDR1 and CDR2 (germline): LGHNA, YSLEER. This CDR3 spans 17 amino acids. Trimming left V 0 bases short and J 2 bases short, with 14 bases between. The CDR3 loop is CASSQDLAGGAYNEQFF. The CDR3 region has the DNA TGCGCCAGCAGCCAAGATCTGGCGGGTGGAGCCTACAATGAGCAGTTCTTC.

The chain links TRBV19 to TRBJ2-7, with D tentatively TRBD1 (6 bases). Germline loops: CDR1 LNHDA, CDR2 SQIVND (reference sequence). V shed 5 bases and J shed 0 bases, with 14 bases lying between them. The CDR3 spans 15 residues. The chain's CDR3 is CASSSYTQGSYEQYF. CDR3 in DNA: TGTGCCAGTAGTTCGTATACACAGGGCTCCTACGAGCAGTACTTC.

V is TRBV5-1 and J is TRBJ1-1; 10 nucleotides align to TRBD1. The germline CDR1 and CDR2 sequences are SGHRS and YFSETQ. V lost 4 bases to trimming and J lost 2 bases; unmatched junction nucleotides: 5. The CDR3 totals 15 residues. The CDR3 DNA reads as TGCGCCAGCAGCCGGGACAGGGGCGGTAACACTGAAGCTTTCTTT. This sequence encodes CASSRDRGGNTEAFF.

J is TRBJ2-1 and V is TRBV7-2, with 8 bases identical to TRBD2. The V and J ends lost 3 bases and 5 bases, in that order; junction bases with no gene match: 3. This CDR3 has 14 residues. Germline loops: CDR1 SGHTA, CDR2 FQGNSA. DNA of the CDR3: TGTGCCAGCAGCTTGGGACTAGTCAACAATGAGCAGTTCTTC. Translating gives CASSLGLVNNEQFF.

The gene calls are TRBV11-2 and TRBJ2-3, with 7 bases aligning to TRBD1. The junction had 2 bases not matched to a gene; V was cut back by 5 bases and J by 0 bases. There are 14 residues in the CDR3. Germline V gene data show CDR1 as SGHAT and CDR2 as FQNNGV. The CDR3 spells CASSQDRSTDTQYF. The CDR3 coding sequence is TGTGCCAGCAGCCAGGACAGGAGCACAGATACGCAGTATTTT.

The rearrangement links TRBV19 to TRBJ1-5; 9 positions agree with TRBD1. The CDR3 covers 15 residues. V lost 7 bases and J lost 1; bases outside the gene matches: 5. Germline V gene sequence: CDR1 LNHDA, CDR2 SQIVND (reference sequence). CDR3 sequence: CASNLDRGSNQPQHF. CDR3 in DNA: TGTGCCAGTAACCTGGACAGGGGAAGCAATCAGCCCCAGCATTTT.

This chain joins TRBV15 and TRBJ1-5; D is unresolved. CDR1 LNHNV and CDR2 YYDKDF come from the germline V gene (reference sequence). The CDR3 runs 14 residues. V gave up 6 bases and J gave up 0 bases, with 9 bases separating them. CDR3 sequence reads: CATSLILSNQPQHF. The CDR3 DNA sequence: TGTGCCACCAGTCTTATACTTAGCAATCAGCCCCAGCATTTT.

The V and J genes are TRBV28 and TRBJ2-1, with D possibly matching TRBD1 (6 bases). The germline CDR1 and CDR2 sequences are MDHEN and SYDVKM. The CDR3 covers 15 residues. Trimming left V 1 base short and J 7 bases short, with 14 bases between. CDR3 DNA sequence: TGTGCCAGCAGTTTATCGGCACAGGGTGTAAATGAGCAGTTCTTC. Translated: CASSLSAQGVNEQFF.

This chain joins TRBV4-1 and TRBJ2-7, with D hard to call. Trimming stripped 0 bases from V and 6 bases from J, with 12 bases between. The CDR3 covers 14 residues. In germline, CDR1 is MGHRA, CDR2 YSYEKL. CDR3 residues: CASSQDDIEREQYF. DNA for the CDR3: TGCGCCAGCAGCCAAGATGATATCGAGCGCGAGCAGTACTTC.

The chain employs TRBV6-5 and TRBJ2-7, with no clear D. In germline, CDR1 is MNHEY, CDR2 SVGAGI. There are 15 residues in the CDR3. Deletions cut 0 bases from V and 6 bases from J, with 15 bases between. The CDR3 loop is CASSYSQGTPGEQYF. DNA for the CDR3: TGTGCCAGCAGTTACTCCCAAGGCACCCCGGGCGAGCAGTACTTC.

V is TRBV6-5 and J is TRBJ1-2, with no clear D. The length of the CDR3 is 13 residues. Per germline, CDR1 MNHEY and CDR2 SVGAGI. V was trimmed by 2 bases and J by 4 bases, leaving 8 bases between them. The CDR3 nucleotides read TGTGCCAGCAGTTACACCTCAGGCTATGGCTACACCTTC. The encoded protein is CASSYTSGYGYTF.

V usage is TRBV2 and J usage is TRBJ2-7; 8 bases fit TRBD1. The CDR3 runs 12 residues. Germline trimming cut 9 bases from V and 3 bases from J; bases unmatched to any gene: 4. Germline V gene lookup returns CDR1 SNHLY and CDR2 FYNNEI. The CDR3 loop is CASSTGGYEQYF. CDR3 nucleotides: TGTGCCAGTAGTACAGGGGGCTACGAGCAGTACTTC.

In this sample, this clone turned up once. V usage is TRBV7-6 and J usage is TRBJ1-1; a weak D match, TRBD1 (5 bases). CDR3 length equals 18 residues. Germline CDR1 is SGHVS and CDR2 is FNYEAQ. V lost 0 bases to trimming and J lost 6 bases, with 23 bases between them. The CDR3 DNA reads TGTGCCAGCAGCTTAGCGAGCGGGGGGAAGTCGATCCCGGCTGAAGCTTTCTTT. This translates into CASSLASGGKSIPAEAFF.

This CDR3 reads CASSSDSTGELFF. DNA of the CDR3: TGTGCCAGCAGTTCGGACAGCACCGGGGAGCTGTTTTTT. The chain is built from TRBV6-5 and TRBJ2-2; TRBD1 might be the D (6 bases). The CDR3 is made up of 13 amino acids. CDR1 is MNHEY and CDR2 is SVGAGI in the germline V gene. Trimming took off 4 bases at V and 4 bases at J, with 7 bases between the two ends.

The chain links TRBV28 to TRBJ2-3; D call uncertain. V gave up 1 base and J gave up 1 base, with 9 bases separating them. There are 15 residues in the CDR3. CDR1 and CDR2 (germline): MDHEN, SYDVKM. CDR3 in amino acids: CASSLFSRGTDTQYF. DNA for the CDR3: TGTGCCAGCAGTTTATTTTCCCGGGGCACAGATACGCAGTATTTT.

The chain is built from TRBV12-3 or TRBV12-4 and TRBJ1-2; 7 bases agree with TRBD1. With V trimmed by 5 bases and J by 2 bases, 2 bases remained unmatched. This CDR3 is built from 13 residues. The CDR3 nucleotides are TGTGCCAGCAGTAAACAGGGGAACTATGGCTACACCTTC. Its translation: CASSKQGNYGYTF.